This T cell receptor beta chain was recorded in a study of T cell responses to AZD1222 COVID-19 vaccine. Notes on the study in general: Spike regions recognized by vaccine-associated CD4 TCRs spanned the protein, led by 160-218 and 743-854. After two AZD1222 doses, spike-specific TCR breadth and depth rose versus day 0. Most donors were white British, females outnumbered males, and clonal diversity was possibly underestimated.

TCRdb's table, derived via immunoSEQ multiplex PCR, lists solely in-frame clones and lacks some. The sample includes about 130,000 clones, 93% seen only once; the top ten take about 0.86%. Notes on this clone: As yet, its antigen is unknown.

V lost 0 bases and J 10 bases, leaving 12 bases between the germline ends. Germline CDR1 SGDLS, CDR2 YYNGEE. The CDR3 extends over 13 amino acids. The sample consisted of peripheral blood, taken on day 0 of AZD1222 vaccination. This TCR came from an adult in good health. The V and J genes are TRBV9 and TRBJ2-3; D gene ambiguous. The CDR3 loop is CASSVAVVGPQYF. The CDR3 DNA reads TGTGCCAGCAGCGTAGCGGTGGTGGGTCCGCAGTATTTT.